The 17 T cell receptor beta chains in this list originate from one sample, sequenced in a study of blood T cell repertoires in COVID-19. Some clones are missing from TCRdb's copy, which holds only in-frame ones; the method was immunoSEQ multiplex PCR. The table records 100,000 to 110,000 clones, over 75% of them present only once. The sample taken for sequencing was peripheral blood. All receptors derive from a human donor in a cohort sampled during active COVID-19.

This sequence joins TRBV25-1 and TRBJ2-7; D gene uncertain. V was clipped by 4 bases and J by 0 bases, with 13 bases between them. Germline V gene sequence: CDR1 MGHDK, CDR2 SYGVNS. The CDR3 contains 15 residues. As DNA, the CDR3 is TGTGCCAGCAGTGGGGCCTTTTTCAGCTCCTACGAGCAGTACTTC. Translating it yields CASSGAFFSSYEQYF.

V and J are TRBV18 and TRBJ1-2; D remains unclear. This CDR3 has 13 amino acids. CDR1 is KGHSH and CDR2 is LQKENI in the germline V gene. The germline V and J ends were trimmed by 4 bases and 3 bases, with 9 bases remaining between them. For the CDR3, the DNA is TGTGCCAGCTCACTCGGAACAGACTATGGCTACACCTTC. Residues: CASSLGTDYGYTF. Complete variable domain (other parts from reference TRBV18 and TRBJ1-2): NAGVMQNPRHLVRRRGQEARLRCSPMKGHSHVYWYRQLPEEGLKFMVYLQKENIIDESGMPKERFSAEFPKEGPSILRIQQVVRGDSAAYFCASSLGTDYGYTFGSGTRLTVV.

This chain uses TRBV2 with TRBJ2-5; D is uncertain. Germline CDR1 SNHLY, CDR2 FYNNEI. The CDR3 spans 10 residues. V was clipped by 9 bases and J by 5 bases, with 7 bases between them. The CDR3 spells CASLRETQYF. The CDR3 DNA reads TGTGCCAGTTTACGGGAGACCCAGTACTTC. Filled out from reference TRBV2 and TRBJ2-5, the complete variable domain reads EPEVTQTPSHQVTQMGQEVILRCVPISNHLYFYWYRQILGQKVEFLVSFYNNEISEKSEIFDDQFSVERPDGSNFTLKIRSTKLEDSAMYFCASLRETQYFGPGTRLLVL.

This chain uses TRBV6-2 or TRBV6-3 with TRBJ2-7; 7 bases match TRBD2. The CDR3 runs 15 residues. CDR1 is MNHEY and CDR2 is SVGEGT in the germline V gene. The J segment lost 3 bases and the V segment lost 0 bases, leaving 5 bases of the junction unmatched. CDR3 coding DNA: TGTGCCAGCAGTTACTCGGGCGGACTAGTCTACGAGCAGTACTTC. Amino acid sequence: CASSYSGGLVYEQYF.

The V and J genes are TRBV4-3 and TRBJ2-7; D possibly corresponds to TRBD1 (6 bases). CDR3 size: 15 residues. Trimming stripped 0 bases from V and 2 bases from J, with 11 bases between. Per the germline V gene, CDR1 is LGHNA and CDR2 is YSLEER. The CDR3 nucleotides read TGCGCCAGCAGCCAAGAGCTAGGGGGTACCTACGAGCAGTACTTC. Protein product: CASSQELGGTYEQYF.

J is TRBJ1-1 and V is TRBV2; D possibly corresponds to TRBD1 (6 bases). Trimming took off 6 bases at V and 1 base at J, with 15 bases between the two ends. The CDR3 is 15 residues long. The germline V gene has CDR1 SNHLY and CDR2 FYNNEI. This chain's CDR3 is CASRVTGTRNTEAFF. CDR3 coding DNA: TGTGCCAGCAGGGTAACCGGGACAAGGAACACTGAAGCTTTCTTT.

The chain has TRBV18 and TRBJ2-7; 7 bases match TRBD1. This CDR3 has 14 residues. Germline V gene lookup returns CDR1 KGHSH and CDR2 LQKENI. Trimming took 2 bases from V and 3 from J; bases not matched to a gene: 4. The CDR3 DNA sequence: TGTGCCAGCTCACCAGGGGACAGCAACTACGAGCAGTACTTC. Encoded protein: CASSPGDSNYEQYF.

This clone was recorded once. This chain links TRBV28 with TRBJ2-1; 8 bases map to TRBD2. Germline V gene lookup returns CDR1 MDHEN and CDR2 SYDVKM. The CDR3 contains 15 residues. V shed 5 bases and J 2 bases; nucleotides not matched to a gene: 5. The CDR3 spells CASSLPGLAYNEQFF. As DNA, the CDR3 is TGTGCCAGCAGTCTCCCGGGACTAGCCTACAATGAGCAGTTCTTC.

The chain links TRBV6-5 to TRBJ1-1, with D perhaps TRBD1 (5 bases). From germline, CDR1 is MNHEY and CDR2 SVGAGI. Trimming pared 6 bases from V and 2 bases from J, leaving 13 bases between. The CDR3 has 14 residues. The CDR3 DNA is TGTGCCAGCAGCTTAGACAGCCCTAACACTGAAGCTTTCTTT. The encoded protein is CASSLDSPNTEAFF.

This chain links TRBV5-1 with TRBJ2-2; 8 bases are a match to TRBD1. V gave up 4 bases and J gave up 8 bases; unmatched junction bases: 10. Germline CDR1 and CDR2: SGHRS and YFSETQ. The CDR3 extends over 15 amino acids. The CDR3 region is CASSEQGGSLGELFF. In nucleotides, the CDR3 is TGCGCCAGCAGCGAACAGGGGGGTTCACTTGGGGAGCTGTTTTTT.

Here the CDR3 reads CASSFFNRMNGYTF. Here the CDR3 DNA reads TGCGCCAGCAGCTTCTTTAACAGGATGAATGGCTACACCTTC. The chain has TRBV5-1 and TRBJ1-2; D is perhaps TRBD1 (5 bases). Trimming removed 2 bases from V and 6 bases from J, with 14 bases in between. CDR3 size: 14 residues. The V gene's germline CDR1 is SGHRS and CDR2 YFSETQ.

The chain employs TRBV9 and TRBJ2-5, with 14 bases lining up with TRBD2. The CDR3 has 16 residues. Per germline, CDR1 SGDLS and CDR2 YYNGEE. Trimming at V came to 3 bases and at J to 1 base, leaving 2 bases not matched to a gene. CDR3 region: CASSEGLAGGQETQYF. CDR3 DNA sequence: TGTGCCAGCAGCGAAGGACTAGCGGGGGGCCAAGAGACCCAGTACTTC.

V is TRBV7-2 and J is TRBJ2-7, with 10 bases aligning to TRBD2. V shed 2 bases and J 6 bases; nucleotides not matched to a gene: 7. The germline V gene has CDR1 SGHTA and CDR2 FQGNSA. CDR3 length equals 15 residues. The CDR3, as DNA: TGTGCCAGCAGCTTAATCATCAGCGGGAGGGGCGAGCAGTACTTC. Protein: CASSLIISGRGEQYF.

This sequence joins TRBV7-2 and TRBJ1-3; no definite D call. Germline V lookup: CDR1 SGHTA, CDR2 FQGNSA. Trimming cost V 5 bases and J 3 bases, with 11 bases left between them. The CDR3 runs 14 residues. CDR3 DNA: TGTGCCAGCAGCCCCGCGGGGTTTGGAAACACCATATATTTT. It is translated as CASSPAGFGNTIYF.

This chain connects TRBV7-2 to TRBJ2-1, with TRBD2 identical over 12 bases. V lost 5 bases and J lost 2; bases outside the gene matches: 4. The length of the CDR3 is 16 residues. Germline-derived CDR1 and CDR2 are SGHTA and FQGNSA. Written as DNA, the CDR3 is TGTGCCAGCAGCCCCGGACTAGCGGGGCCCTACAATGAGCAGTTCTTC. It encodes CASSPGLAGPYNEQFF.

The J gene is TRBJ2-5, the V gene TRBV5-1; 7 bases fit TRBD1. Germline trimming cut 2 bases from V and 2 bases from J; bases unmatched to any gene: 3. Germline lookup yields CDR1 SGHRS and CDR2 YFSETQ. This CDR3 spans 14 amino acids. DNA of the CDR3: TGCGCCAGCAGCTTAGGACAGGTTCAAGAGACCCAGTACTTC. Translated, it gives CASSLGQVQETQYF.

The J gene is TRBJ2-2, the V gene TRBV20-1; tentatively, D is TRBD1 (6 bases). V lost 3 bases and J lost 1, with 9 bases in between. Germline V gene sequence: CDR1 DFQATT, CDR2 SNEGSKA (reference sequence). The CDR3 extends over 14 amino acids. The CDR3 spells CSASSGENTGELFF. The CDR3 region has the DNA TGCAGTGCTAGTTCAGGGGAGAACACCGGGGAGCTGTTTTTT.